This is a list of T cell receptor beta chains from one sample in a study of blood T cell repertoires in COVID-19. Repertoires were generated with immunoSEQ multiplex PCR, while TCRdb's copy carries only in-frame clones and drops some. Of about 110,000 clones listed, approximately 90% are singletons. Specimen: peripheral blood. The receptor set was obtained from a human donor in a cohort sampled during active COVID-19. CDR3s include the opening cysteine and the closing phenylalanine or tryptophan. The D gene is left open where the match is weak. Clone size is stated in some rows and not others, as once, few, many or a class when expanded.

j_gene | abundance | d_gene | v_gene | CDR3aa | CDR3nt
TRBJ2-3 | . | . | TRBV14 | CASSPPRRPTAASSDTQYF | TGTGCCAGCAGCCCCCCCCGGAGGCCTACAGCGGCGTCGTCCGATACGCAGTATTTT
TRBJ1-1 | . | . | TRBV28 | CASSLNRAEAFF | TGTGCCAGCAGCCTTAACAGAGCAGAAGCTTTCTTT
TRBJ2-5 | . | TRBD1 | TRBV28 | CASSLSGQGAGKMTQYF | TGTGCCAGCAGTTTATCGGGACAGGGGGCAGGCAAGATGACCCAGTACTTC
TRBJ1-3 | . | . | TRBV11-1 | CASSKTRDRNTIYF | TGTGCCAGCAGCAAAACAAGGGACAGAAACACCATATATTTT
TRBJ2-5 | . | TRBD2 | TRBV6-2/TRBV6-3 | CASSYSSSGTETQYF | TGTGCCAGCAGTTACTCGTCTAGCGGGACGGAGACCCAGTACTTC
TRBJ1-1 | . | TRBD1 | TRBV25-1 | CASQTGVNTEAFF | TGTGCCAGCCAGACAGGGGTGAACACTGAAGCTTTCTTT
TRBJ2-7 | . | TRBD2 | TRBV7-2 | CASSLARLAVPYEQYF | TGTGCCAGCAGCTTAGCGCGACTAGCGGTCCCCTACGAGCAGTACTTC
TRBJ1-3 | few | . | TRBV5-5 | CASSLEYPRFGNTIYF | TGTGCCAGCAGCTTGGAGTACCCCCGGTTTGGAAACACCATATATTTT
TRBJ2-7 | . | TRBD1 | TRBV11-2 | CASSGRRDRLSYEQYF | TGTGCCAGCAGCGGTCGCCGGGACAGACTATCCTACGAGCAGTACTTC
TRBJ1-3 | . | . | TRBV14 | CASSELIAGVPGNTIYF | TGTGCCAGCAGCGAGCTAATCGCGGGGGTTCCTGGAAACACCATATATTTT
TRBJ1-4 | . | TRBD1 | TRBV12-3/TRBV12-4 | CASNRDRGPLFF | TGTGCCAGCAATAGGGACAGGGGGCCCCTGTTTTTT
TRBJ2-7 | few | . | TRBV7-9 | CASSLVQAGGGYEQYF | TGTGCCAGCAGCTTAGTCCAGGCGGGCGGCGGGTACGAGCAGTACTTC
TRBJ1-2 | . | TRBD1 | TRBV4-2 | CASSQTGGGTGYGYTF | TGTGCCAGCAGCCAGACTGGTGGGGGGACAGGGTATGGCTACACCTTC
TRBJ1-1 | . | . | TRBV19 | CASRTITGGTAEAFF | TGTGCCAGTAGAACCATTACCGGGGGGACCGCTGAAGCTTTCTTT
TRBJ2-5 | once | . | TRBV25-1 | CASSPTRVKETQYF | TGTGCCAGCAGCCCTACGAGGGTGAAAGAGACCCAGTACTTC
TRBJ2-1 | . | TRBD2 | TRBV7-2 | CASSPRGGEQFF | TGTGCCAGCAGCCCACGGGGGGGTGAGCAGTTCTTC
TRBJ2-5 | . | . | TRBV28 | CASSSGGTGSGQETQYF | TGTGCCAGCAGTTCGGGGGGGACAGGGTCGGGCCAAGAGACCCAGTACTTC
TRBJ1-1 | few | . | TRBV12-3/TRBV12-4 | CASSLTNTEAFF | TGTGCCAGCAGTTTAACAAACACTGAAGCTTTCTTT
TRBJ1-5 | once | . | TRBV19 | CASSILYQPQHF | TGTGCCAGTAGTATCCTTTATCAGCCCCAGCATTTT
TRBJ2-7 | . | . | TRBV10-3 | CAISEGGNEQYF | TGTGCCATCAGTGAGGGGGGCAACGAGCAGTACTTC
TRBJ1-5 | . | . | TRBV5-1 | CASNRFISGNQPQHF | TGCGCCAGCAACCGGTTTATTTCGGGCAATCAGCCCCAGCATTTT
TRBJ2-2 | . | TRBD1 | TRBV24-1 | CATSRDRQSNTGELFF | TGTGCCACCAGCCGGGACAGGCAATCGAACACCGGGGAGCTGTTTTTT
TRBJ1-5 | . | TRBD1 | TRBV6-6 | CASSLRDRETQPQHF | TGTGCCAGCAGTCTACGTGACAGGGAAACTCAGCCCCAGCATTTT
TRBJ2-7 | . | . | TRBV12-3/TRBV12-4 | CASSFSGTYEQYF | TGTGCCAGCAGTTTCTCGGGTACATACGAGCAGTACTTC
TRBJ2-7 | . | . | TRBV6-5 | CASSEGYRNEQYF | TGTGCCAGCAGCGAGGGATATAGGAACGAGCAGTACTTC
TRBJ1-1 | once | . | TRBV5-1 | CASSSPLLGNTEAFF | TGCGCCAGCAGCTCTCCACTATTGGGGAACACTGAAGCTTTCTTT
TRBJ1-6 | . | . | TRBV6-1 | CASSEVGQLSSYNSPLHF | TGTGCCAGCAGTGAAGTTGGACAGCTGAGCTCCTATAATTCACCCCTCCACTTT
TRBJ1-1 | . | TRBD1 | TRBV7-2 | CASRKDRGVAEAFF | TGTGCCAGCAGGAAGGACAGGGGGGTCGCTGAAGCTTTCTTT
TRBJ2-5 | . | TRBD2 | TRBV7-2 | CASSLISGSEKTQYF | TGTGCCAGCAGCTTAATTAGCGGGAGTGAAAAGACCCAGTACTTC
TRBJ1-1 | . | . | TRBV6-1 | CASSELQAFF | TGTGCCAGCAGTGAACTCCAAGCTTTCTTT
TRBJ2-7 | . | . | TRBV27 | CASSFGQGNHEQYF | TGTGCCAGCAGTTTCGGGCAGGGGAATCACGAGCAGTACTTC
TRBJ2-7 | . | . | TRBV28 | CASTPGGTSSYEQYF | TGTGCCAGCACTCCTGGGGGGACCAGCTCCTACGAGCAGTACTTC
TRBJ2-7 | . | TRBD2 | TRBV7-2 | CASSLDGLDFYEQYF | TGTGCCAGCAGCTTAGATGGACTAGACTTCTACGAGCAGTACTTC
TRBJ2-7 | . | . | TRBV5-5 | CASSLGRLDYEQYF | TGTGCCAGCAGCTTGGGACGGCTAGACTACGAGCAGTACTTC
TRBJ1-4 | . | . | TRBV14 | CASSHRAGVGGEKLFF | TGTGCCAGCAGCCATCGCGCTGGGGTGGGAGGTGAAAAACTGTTTTTT
TRBJ1-1 | . | . | TRBV18 | CASSPPVPPGGHTEAFF | TGTGCCAGCTCACCCCCCGTCCCCCCGGGAGGTCACACTGAAGCTTTCTTT
TRBJ1-2 | . | . | TRBV5-6 | CASSLGRRGSGYGYTF | TGTGCCAGCAGCTTGGGCAGAAGAGGGTCGGGGTATGGCTACACCTTC
TRBJ1-5 | . | . | TRBV13 | CASSQGRVQPQHF | TGTGCCAGCAGTCAAGGTCGGGTTCAGCCCCAGCATTTT
TRBJ1-2 | . | . | TRBV28 | CASSLGNRDGYTF | TGTGCCAGCAGTTTAGGGAACAGGGACGGCTACACCTTC
TRBJ2-2 | . | TRBD1 | TRBV20-1 | CSASRGTANTGELFF | TGCAGTGCTAGTAGGGGGACAGCGAACACCGGGGAGCTGTTTTTT
TRBJ2-7 | . | TRBD1 | TRBV11-2 | CASSLDREEGEQYF | TGTGCCAGCAGCCTGGACAGGGAGGAGGGCGAGCAGTACTTC
TRBJ1-2 | . | . | TRBV24-1 | CATSGPGHLAGYTF | TGTGCCACCAGTGGTCCAGGGCACCTTGCTGGCTACACCTTC
TRBJ2-7 | once | TRBD1 | TRBV5-6 | CASSLEPGQGGRQYF | TGTGCCAGCAGCCTTGAACCGGGACAGGGAGGCAGGCAGTACTTC
TRBJ1-2 | . | . | TRBV7-3 | CASSLSTGSRGYTF | TGTGCCAGCAGCTTATCTACAGGCTCTCGAGGCTACACCTTC
TRBJ2-5 | . | . | TRBV5-1 | CASSLGPGETQYF | TGCGCCAGCAGCCTCGGGCCGGGGGAGACCCAGTACTTC
TRBJ1-2 | . | . | TRBV10-1 | CARPKQGTTPGRYGYTF | TGCGCCAGACCAAAACAGGGTACAACCCCGGGGCGATATGGCTACACCTTC
TRBJ2-3 | . | TRBD2 | TRBV7-8 | CASRVTSGRWGTDTQYF | TGTGCCAGCAGGGTGACTAGCGGGAGGTGGGGCACAGATACGCAGTATTTT
TRBJ1-6 | . | TRBD1 | TRBV7-9 | CASSLSTGTGNSPLHF | TGTGCCAGCAGCCTCTCAACCGGGACAGGGAATTCACCCCTCCACTTT